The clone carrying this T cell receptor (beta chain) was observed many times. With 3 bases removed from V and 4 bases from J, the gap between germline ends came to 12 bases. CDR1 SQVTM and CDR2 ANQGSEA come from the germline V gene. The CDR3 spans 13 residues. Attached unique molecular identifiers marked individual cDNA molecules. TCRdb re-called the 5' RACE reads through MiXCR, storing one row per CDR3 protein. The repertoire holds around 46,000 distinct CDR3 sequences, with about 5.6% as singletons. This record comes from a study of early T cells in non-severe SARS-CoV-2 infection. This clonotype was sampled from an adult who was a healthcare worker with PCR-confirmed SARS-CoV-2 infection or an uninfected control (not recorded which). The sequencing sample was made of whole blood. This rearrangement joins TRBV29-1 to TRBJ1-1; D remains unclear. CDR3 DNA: TGCAGCGTTGAGGGCAGGTTGAGCACTGAAGCTTTCTTT. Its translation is CSVEGRLSTEAFF.